The following is a T cell receptor (beta chain) sequence with its context. Its cognate antigen has yet to be identified. The record has no base qualities; no much larger clone is one base away. The CDR3 goes from the cysteine to the phenylalanine over 15 residues. This entry keeps only the CDR3 DNA: 45 bases, framed from base 1. Sequences MNHNS (CDR1) and SASEGT (CDR2) are obtained from the germline V gene. V loses 5 bases at its end and J loses 4 bases; junction bases beyond the gene matches: 7. This record belongs to a study of CD8 T cells in Susac syndrome (dated by TCRdb to between 2018 and 2020). At the level of the whole study: Among the sequenced Susac syndrome patients, five or six had clinically active disease and eight were in clinical remission. The study used repertoire sequencing to test whether antigen drove CD8+ T cell activation and differentiation in Susac syndrome. At blood withdrawal, Susac syndrome patients were either therapy-naive, taking corticosteroids (in some cases with IVIg as well), or taking IVIg alone.

RNA was extracted using the RNeasy kit, and about 0.5 to 1 ug of the RNA was reverse transcribed with random hexamers. The immunoSEQ multiplex PCR assay, covering 54 Vbeta and 13 Jbeta segments, was used to amplify TCR beta CDR3 regions. PCR amplification bias was corrected using a synthetic template baseline for primer optimization and computational correction. In the authors' own workflow: Reads were assigned to V, D and J genes according to IMGT and analyzed in immunoSEQ Analyzer, with only productive sequences retained. Clonality was calculated as one minus the Shannon entropy normalized by log2 of the number of productive unique sequences. For each patient and control, public and private clones were evaluated within the 100 most prevalent clones. Susac-specific clones were defined as absent from healthy and MS cohorts, 1052 published viral clones and other ImmuneACCESS disease sequences. Clones were called with MiXCR by TCRdb after fastp trimmed the public reads at Q25, and only in-frame beta chains were retained. Entries that share a CDR3 protein sequence are merged under the most common genes and DNA. The V and J calls reflect TCRdb's pipeline rather than the authors' work. This sample comprises 71,000 or so distinct CDR3 sequences, around 93% of them detected only once. The ten most abundant clones make up about 0.15% of the sample.

High-throughput TCR beta sequencing profiled peripheral blood CD8+ and CD4+ T cells from healthy donors, Susac syndrome patients and multiple sclerosis patients. Susac syndrome patients met recently defined diagnostic criteria for definite or probable disease. Bulk CD8+ and CD4+ T cells were purified by magnetic negative isolation, whereas CD8+ TEMRA cells were enriched by FACS. Blood was collected in EDTA tubes and processed within 24 hours, with PBMCs isolated through density gradient centrifugation. PBMCs intended for TCR sequencing were cryopreserved in liquid nitrogen and were subsequently thawed in a 37 degrees C water bath. Purity of sorted or isolated CD4+, CD8+ and CD8+ TEMRA cells was at least 90%. Overall study outcomes, separate from this receptor: The TCR sequencing and HLA analysis was acknowledged to have included a relatively small number of individuals. In patients with Susac syndrome, the CD4+ T cell repertoire showed no detectable clonal expansion.

This clonotype was obtained from a human donor with Susac syndrome. Recombination connected TRBV6-1 to TRBJ1-5, with 8 middle bases fitting TRBD1. Sequences were obtained from CD4+ T cells from PBMCs. The DNA sequence is given as TGTGCCAGCAGTCAGTCCCAGGGGGCGAATCAGCCCCAGCATTTT. Its coded protein is CASSQSQGANQPQHF.